The 14 T cell receptor beta chains listed next were all sequenced from one sample in a study of blood T cell repertoires in COVID-19. Assay: immunoSEQ multiplex PCR; the TCRdb copy retains only in-frame clones and omits some. Of some 64,000 clones in the sample, roughly three quarters were seen once. The sequenced sample consisted of peripheral blood. The receptors were gathered from a man in his sixties with COVID-19, enrolled during active disease.

The DNA of the CDR3 is TGTGCCAGCAGCCTGGACAGGAGCTACGAGCAGTACTTC. Its translation is CASSLDRSYEQYF. V is TRBV5-6 and J is TRBJ2-7; 7 bases are a match to TRBD1. The CDR3 covers 13 residues. Germline V CDR1 and CDR2: SGHDT, YYEEEE. Trimming removed 4 bases from V and 3 bases from J; junction bases left unmatched: 4.

This chain joins TRBV5-1 and TRBJ2-3; D might be TRBD1 (6 bases). Per germline, CDR1 SGHRS and CDR2 YFSETQ. The CDR3 extends over 13 amino acids. Trimming pared 5 bases from V and 6 bases from J, leaving 13 bases between. The CDR3 region is CASRQGGGDTQYF. The DNA of the CDR3 is TGCGCCAGCAGACAGGGCGGTGGGGATACGCAGTATTTT. The variable domain in full, completed from reference TRBV5-1 and TRBJ2-3, reads KAGVTQTPRYLIKTRGQQVTLSCSPISGHRSVSWYQQTPGQGLQFLFEYFSETQRNKGNFPGRFSGRQFSNSRSEMNVSTLELGDSALYLCASRQGGGDTQYFGPGTRLTVL.

This chain connects TRBV19 to TRBJ2-5; no clear D. The CDR3 spans 13 residues. Germline V gives CDR1 LNHDA, CDR2 SQIVND (reference sequence). V shed 7 bases and J shed 2 bases, with 11 bases lying between them. CDR3 region: CASNENRQETQYF. The CDR3 nucleotides read TGTGCCAGTAACGAGAATCGACAAGAGACCCAGTACTTC.

The V and J genes are TRBV7-2 and TRBJ1-2; D might be TRBD1 (5 bases). CDR3 size: 14 residues. Germline CDR1 reads SGHTA; CDR2 reads FQGNSA. Trimming left V 5 bases short and J 4 bases short, with 14 bases between. CDR3 loop: CASSAPGGGYGYTF. In DNA form, the CDR3 reads TGTGCCAGCAGCGCCCCGGGGGGGGGCTATGGCTACACCTTC.

The chain uses TRBV18 and TRBJ2-3; 12 bases are shared with TRBD2. The J segment lost 5 bases and the V segment lost 3 bases, leaving 3 bases of the junction unmatched. The CDR3 spans 15 residues. The V gene's germline CDR1 is KGHSH and CDR2 LQKENI. The CDR3 bases are TGTGCCAGCTCACCGCTAGCGGGGGGGCAAGATACGCAGTATTTT. It yields the protein CASSPLAGGQDTQYF. Drawing the rest from reference TRBV18 and TRBJ2-3, the complete variable domain is NAGVMQNPRHLVRRRGQEARLRCSPMKGHSHVYWYRQLPEEGLKFMVYLQKENIIDESGMPKERFSAEFPKEGPSILRIQQVVRGDSAAYFCASSPLAGGQDTQYFGPGTRLTVL.

The DNA of the CDR3 is TGTGCCAGCAGGGGGACTAGCGGGATCACCGGGGAGCTGTTTTTT. Its protein product is CASRGTSGITGELFF. This chain joins TRBV9 and TRBJ2-2; 13 bases line up with TRBD2. The germline V gene encodes CDR1 SGDLS and CDR2 YYNGEE. The V gene end was trimmed by 5 bases and the J gene end by 4 bases; junction bases not matched to a gene: 2. CDR3 length equals 15 residues.

The chain uses TRBV7-6 and TRBJ2-1; 11 bases map to TRBD2. The V gene end was trimmed by 0 bases and the J gene end by 6 bases; junction bases not matched to a gene: 7. CDR1 is SGHVS and CDR2 is FNYEAQ in the germline V gene. CDR3 size: 17 residues. The CDR3 loop reads CASSLAGASGGSNEQFF. The DNA of the CDR3 is TGTGCCAGCAGCTTAGCTGGGGCTAGCGGGGGGTCCAATGAGCAGTTCTTC.

The V gene is TRBV9, the J gene TRBJ1-1, with 9 positions matching TRBD1. The V segment lost 4 bases and the J segment 6 bases; nucleotides outside the gene matches: 10. Germline values: CDR1 SGDLS, CDR2 YYNGEE. The CDR3 sequence is 15 residues long. The chain's CDR3 is CASSSPGQGRAEAFF. In DNA form, the CDR3 reads TGTGCCAGCAGCAGCCCAGGACAGGGGAGGGCTGAAGCTTTCTTT.

The V gene is TRBV19, the J gene TRBJ1-2; TRBD1 matches at 9 bases. The CDR3 length is 14 residues. J lost 0 bases, V lost 6 bases, and 2 bases had no gene match. Germline CDR1 LNHDA, CDR2 SQIVND (reference sequence). For the CDR3, the DNA is TGTGCCAGTAGAAGACAGGGGGCTAACTATGGCTACACCTTC. It translates to CASRRQGANYGYTF.

V is TRBV11-3 and J is TRBJ1-1; D is possibly TRBD1 (6 bases). The CDR3 runs to 15 residues. V dropped 1 base and J dropped 3 bases, with 12 bases sitting between them. Looked up from germline, CDR1 is SGHNT and CDR2 is YENEEA. The CDR3 DNA follows: TGTGCCAGCAGCTTAGGCCAGGGGCAGGACACTGAAGCTTTCTTT. Translation gives CASSLGQGQDTEAFF.

The chain links TRBV29-1 to TRBJ2-7; TRBD2 matches 12 bases. This CDR3 has 14 residues. CDR1 SQVTM and CDR2 ANQGSEA come from the germline V gene. V lost 6 bases to trimming and J lost 3 bases; unmatched junction nucleotides: 6. CDR3 protein: CSVLTSGRIYEQYF. Written as DNA, the CDR3 is TGCAGCGTCCTGACTAGCGGGAGAATCTACGAGCAGTACTTC.

The V call is TRBV15, the J call TRBJ1-5; tentatively, D is TRBD1 (5 bases). The V gene's germline CDR1 is LNHNV and CDR2 YYDKDF (reference sequence). The CDR3 loop spans 15 amino acids. V was trimmed by 0 bases and J by 9 bases, leaving 15 bases between them. CDR3 bases: TGTGCCACCAGCAGAGATTATGCAGGGACTAGGCCCCAGCATTTT. It encodes CATSRDYAGTRPQHF.

This clone was seen only once. The gene calls are TRBV6-5 and TRBJ2-3; D is unclear. The V end was cut by 3 bases, the J end by 3 bases, with 7 bases between. CDR1 is MNHEY and CDR2 is SVGAGI in the germline V gene. CDR3 length equals 13 residues. CDR3 residues: CASSYIGTDTQYF. CDR3 nucleotide sequence: TGTGCCAGCAGTTATATCGGGACAGATACGCAGTATTTT.

The rearrangement joins TRBV11-2 to TRBJ2-3; no clear D gene. The length of the CDR3 is 13 residues. V lost 5 bases to trimming and J lost 14 bases, with 20 bases between them. Per germline, CDR1 SGHAT and CDR2 FQNNGV. The CDR3 reads CASSAPEAPIPYF. CDR3 nucleotides: TGTGCCAGCAGCGCACCCGAGGCCCCTATCCCGTATTTT.